This T cell receptor beta chain was profiled in a study of cytomegalovirus exposure and HLA in healthy donors. General study points: In the roughly 120 validation repertoires, a later analysis found that first-cohort TCR clusters tended to co-occur.

The CDR3 loop spans 15 amino acids. The V and J ends lost 2 bases and 5 bases, in that order; junction bases with no gene match: 7. The V gene's germline CDR1 is SQVTM and CDR2 ANQGSEA. Notes on this clone: Antigen: not known.

While the first cohort had 600 to 850 subjects, the donors belonged to the separate validation cohort of roughly 130 subjects. Profiled with immunoSEQ multiplex PCR; TCRdb holds only in-frame clones, not every one. The repertoire has roughly 300,000 clones, roughly 87% of them found once; the top ten carry approximately 1%. The clonotype comes from a woman aged 30 to 39 in good health and CMV-seropositive. What was sequenced was PBMCs. The chain carries TRBV29-1 and TRBJ2-2; the match to TRBD2 covers 8 bases. The CDR3 spells CSVEIGLASTGELFF. CDR3 DNA sequence: TGCAGCGTTGAAATAGGACTAGCATCTACCGGGGAGCTGTTTTTT.